This entry features one TCR beta chain sequence. This clone was found a few times. Its antigen remains unidentified. There are no base qualities to consult, and no much larger clone falls within one base. The entire amount of isolated RNA was reverse transcribed using the High Capacity cDNA Reverse Transcription Kit, so the sequenced TCRB transcripts were expressed ones. Naive, central memory and regulatory T cell samples underwent deep immunoSEQ sequencing, averaging about 3.3 million total reads per sample. After sorted cells were lysed in RLT buffer, RNA was extracted with DNase-treated RNeasy Micro or Mini kits, with the choice depending on cell number. Each cell subset was processed separately to prevent cross-contamination, with patient and healthy donor samples processed together. Using the immunoSEQ multiplex PCR, TCRB sequences were amplified from cDNA into 87-bp fragments spanning the CDR3 region. Sequencing of the amplicons was performed on the Illumina HiSeq platform. Concerning the study's data processing: PCR bias was computationally corrected using synthetic template baselines, reads within Hamming distance 2 were collapsed, and singletons that could not be merged were discarded. Reads were aligned against IMGT to assign V, D and J genes, CDR3 length and insertions or deletions at six rearrangement sites. Within each subset, clonotype counts were normalized to sorted cell number, and only after that were true diversity and Gini coefficients computed with the tcR R package. The overlap coefficient, calculated on TCRB nucleotide sequences, was used to measure repertoire sharing. In TCRdb, the immuneACCESS table is reduced to in-frame sequences with V and J assigned. These tables do not hold every clone; where another copy was compared, an unresolved V gene accounts for under half, and the others remain unexplained. V, J and clone size are taken as reported in that table, and D and trimming were inferred from the DNA itself. In this sample the table shows nearly 350,000 clones, roughly 8% of which occur a single time. The ten largest clones take up less than 0.45% of the sample.

Each donor gave one peripheral blood draw, averaging roughly 120 mL, which was collected into heparinised tubes. Naive, central memory, regulatory and stem cell-like memory CD4+ T cells were sorted on a BD FACSAria II using a panel including CD45RO, CCR7, CD25, CD127, CD95 and CD27. Every sorted population had a purity above 95%. PBMCs were isolated right away by Lymphoprep density gradient centrifugation and were stained directly, without culture. So that batch effects would be minimized, each experiment stained and sorted samples in pairs, pairing one healthy donor with one patient. This sample is part of a study of beta chain features in type 1 diabetes (dated by TCRdb to the late 2010s). Notes on the research overall: Mean age, gender distribution, total cell number and subset yield did not differ between patients and healthy donors. Across all samples, 107,917,701 sorted cells were examined, and cell number per subset correlated strongly with RNA yield. The study compared TCRB repertoires of sorted circulating CD4+ T cell subsets between recently diagnosed type 1 diabetes patients and matched healthy donors. Whereas all 30 or so donors provided naive and central memory subsets, regulatory and stem cell-like memory subsets were isolated from just 8 patients and about eight healthy donors. Broader findings and caveats from the paper: Fewer insertions and more nucleotide deletions at VDJ recombination sites were observed in patients with type 1 diabetes, implying thymic rearrangement abnormalities. Because small numbers of individuals were included in the HLA sub-analyses, any influence of HLA type on TCRB rearrangement was left unresolved. PCR might favor shorter templates, but patient and control samples were amplified and corrected together, so any skew would affect both groups equally. Because cDNA was sequenced instead of genomic DNA, activated cells with high expression could be over-represented, although the groups did not differ in activation or CD3 levels. Type 1 diabetes patients showed a moderate but significant shortening of TCRB CDR3 length in all four CD4+ subsets. Naive, central memory and regulatory TCRB repertoires appeared more similar among patients than among healthy donors.

The sequence was obtained from a woman under 30 in good health. Sequenced input: central memory CD4+ T cells from blood.

The CDR3 is CASSGDRGTQYF. The DNA sequence follows: TGTGCCAGCAGCGGCGACCGGGGGACCCAGTACTTC. Recombination linked TRBV5-4 to TRBJ2-5, with a tentative D gene TRBD2 over 5 matching bases. The CDR3 runs 12 amino acids, cysteine and phenylalanine included. Only the CDR3 region is kept as DNA, spanning 36 bases read in frame from base 1. V drops 4 bases and J drops 7 bases, leaving 11 bases in between. CDR1 SGHNT and CDR2 YYREEE were looked up in the germline V gene (reference sequence).